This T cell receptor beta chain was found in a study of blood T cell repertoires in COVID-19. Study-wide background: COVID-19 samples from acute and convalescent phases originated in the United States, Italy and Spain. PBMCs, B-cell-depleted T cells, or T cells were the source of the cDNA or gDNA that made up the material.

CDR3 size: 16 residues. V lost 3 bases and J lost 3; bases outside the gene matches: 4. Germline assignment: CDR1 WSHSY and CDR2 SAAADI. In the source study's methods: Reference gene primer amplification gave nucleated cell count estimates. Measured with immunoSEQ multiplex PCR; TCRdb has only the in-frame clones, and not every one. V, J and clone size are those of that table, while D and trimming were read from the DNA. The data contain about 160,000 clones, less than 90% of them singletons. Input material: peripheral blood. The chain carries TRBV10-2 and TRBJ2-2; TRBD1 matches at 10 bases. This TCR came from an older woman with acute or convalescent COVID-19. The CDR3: CASSEGTGVYTGELFF. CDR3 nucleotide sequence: TGCGCCAGCAGTGAAGGGACAGGGGTGTACACCGGGGAGCTGTTTTTT.